These 9 T cell receptor beta chains originate from one sample sequenced in a study of T cell changes during pregnancy in multiple sclerosis. The table came from immunoSEQ multiplex PCR; TCRdb's copy has only in-frame clones and leaves some out. The table lists 20,000 to 25,000 clones, approximately 90% of them singletons. Here the sequenced sample was CD4+ T cells from peripheral blood mononuclear cells, taken in the third trimester of pregnancy. These receptors were taken from a female donor with multiple sclerosis, enrolled in a pregnancy study.

A note on this clone: At one boundary the junction diverges from the germline segment, which might be a read error. Other DNA variants within this sample encode the same CDR3. The V call is TRBV4-1, the J call TRBJ2-2, with D possibly TRBD2 on 5 matching bases. CDR1 and CDR2 from the germline V gene are MGHRA and YSYEKL. The CDR3 is 14 amino acids. In DNA form, the CDR3 reads TGCGCCAGCAGCCCCTTTGATGGAGCCGGGGAACTGTTTTTT. This encodes CASSPFDGAGELFF.

The V call is TRBV14, the J call TRBJ2-1; 10 bases are shared with TRBD1. This CDR3 region has 15 residues. V lost 3 bases to trimming and J lost 4 bases; unmatched junction nucleotides: 3. The germline CDR1 and CDR2 sequences are SGHDN and FVKESK. This chain's CDR3 is CASSQAGQGYNEQFF. The CDR3 DNA reads TGTGCCAGCAGCCAGGCGGGACAGGGGTACAATGAGCAGTTCTTC.

The CDR3 loop reads CASSPPGLTHEKLFF. The CDR3 DNA is TGTGCCAGCAGCCCGCCCGGACTTACCCATGAAAAACTGTTTTTT. This chain links TRBV7-2 with TRBJ1-4; D is unclear. CDR1 and CDR2 from the germline V gene are SGHTA and FQGNSA. The CDR3 runs to 15 residues. V was pared by 5 bases and J by 6 bases, with 16 bases between.

The chain recombines TRBV7-9 with TRBJ2-7; D is perhaps TRBD1 (5 bases). The V end lost 5 bases, the J end lost 3 bases, and 11 bases lay between the germline ends. This CDR3 is built from 13 residues. Germline assignment: CDR1 SEHNR and CDR2 FQNEAQ (reference sequence). The CDR3 loop is CASSRDSLYEQYF. The CDR3 nucleotides read TGTGCCAGCAGCCGCGACAGTCTCTACGAGCAGTACTTC.

This chain joins TRBV6-5 and TRBJ2-3; the D is unclear. The V and J ends lost 4 bases and 7 bases respectively, with 9 bases between them. The CDR3 runs 12 residues. Germline V CDR1 and CDR2: MNHEY, SVGAGI. CDR3 in amino acids: CASSSPRNTQYF. The DNA of the CDR3 is TGTGCCAGCAGTTCTCCCCGTAATACGCAGTATTTT.

The V call is TRBV5-1, the J call TRBJ1-4; 8 bases map to TRBD1. Per germline, CDR1 SGHRS and CDR2 YFSETQ. This CDR3 comprises 15 residues. V dropped 1 base and J dropped 8; count of bases not matched to a gene: 7. The CDR3 coding sequence is TGCGCCAGCAGCTTGACAGGGGGTAGAGGAGAAAAACTGTTTTTT. As protein: CASSLTGGRGEKLFF.

V gene TRBV4-3 combines with J gene TRBJ1-2; no clear D. The CDR3 is 18 residues long. Germline V lookup: CDR1 LGHNA, CDR2 YSLEER. V dropped 0 bases and J dropped 3 bases, with 20 bases sitting between them. Written as DNA, the CDR3 is TGCGCCAGCAGCCAAGACCGGAGGGTCCACCCCCGGGACTATGGCTACACCTTC. Protein product: CASSQDRRVHPRDYGYTF.

The J gene is TRBJ1-6, the V gene TRBV11-1; 10 bases are a match to TRBD1. CDR3 length: 15 amino acids. J lost 9 bases, V lost 3 bases, and 5 bases had no gene match. CDR1 and CDR2 (germline): SGHAT, FQDESV (reference sequence). CDR3 region: CASSLDRGEFSPLHF. The CDR3 nucleotides read TGTGCCAGCAGCTTGGACAGGGGGGAGTTTTCACCCCTCCACTTT.

The V gene is TRBV5-1, the J gene TRBJ2-3; tentatively, D is TRBD2 (5 bases). The germline V gene has CDR1 SGHRS and CDR2 YFSETQ. CDR3 length: 15 residues. V was pared by 0 bases and J by 2 bases, with 10 bases between. The CDR3 bases are TGCGCCAGCAGCTTGGTCACGGGGTCCACAGATACGCAGTATTTT. Its translation: CASSLVTGSTDTQYF.